This T cell receptor (beta chain) was captured by sequencing in a study of T-cell memory formation after mild COVID-19. Study-wide findings and caveats: Contracting CD4+ clones sat mainly in CM and EM; CD8+ in EMRA. CD4/CD8 balance held among clones contracting day 15 to 85, and later expanders leaned CD4+.

A note on this clonotype: The antigen remains unidentified.

From germline, CDR1 is LNHDA and CDR2 SQIVND (reference sequence). This CDR3 has 15 amino acids. V was clipped by 4 bases and J by 2 bases; unmatched bases: 4. In TCRdb, the 5' RACE reads were re-called with MiXCR into one record per CDR3 protein. The sample records fewer than 200,000 distinct CDR3 sequences, roughly a fifth being singletons. The receptor comes from an adult woman who had mild COVID-19 (a few samples of this study predate the infection). Cell type and time point are not known. The sample consisted of PBMCs or a T cell subset sorted from them (not recorded which). This chain links TRBV19 with TRBJ2-5, with 10 bases matching TRBD1. CDR3 nucleotide sequence: TGTGCCAGTAGTACCTGGACAGGGGGGCAAGAGACCCAGTACTTC. It specifies CASSTWTGGQETQYF.